Here is one T cell receptor (beta chain) with its context. These data are taken from a study of CD8 T cells in Susac syndrome. This CDR3 is built from 14 residues. Trimming took 5 bases from V and 5 from J, leaving 13 bases between them. CDR1 and CDR2 from the germline V gene are LNHDA and SQIVND (reference sequence). With random hexamers, reverse transcription was performed on roughly 0.5 to 1 ug of RNA. TCRdb passed the immunoSEQ multiplex PCR reads through MiXCR, listing each CDR3 protein once. The sample carries some 180,000 distinct CDR3 sequences, roughly 94% recorded once. The rearrangement links TRBV19 to TRBJ1-5; D perhaps matches TRBD1 (6 bases). The source is a human donor with Susac syndrome. Source material: CD4+ T cells from PBMCs. The CDR3 nucleotides are TGTGCCAGTAGTCGAGACAGGCTCGATCAGCCCCAGCATTTT. Its protein product is CASSRDRLDQPQHF.